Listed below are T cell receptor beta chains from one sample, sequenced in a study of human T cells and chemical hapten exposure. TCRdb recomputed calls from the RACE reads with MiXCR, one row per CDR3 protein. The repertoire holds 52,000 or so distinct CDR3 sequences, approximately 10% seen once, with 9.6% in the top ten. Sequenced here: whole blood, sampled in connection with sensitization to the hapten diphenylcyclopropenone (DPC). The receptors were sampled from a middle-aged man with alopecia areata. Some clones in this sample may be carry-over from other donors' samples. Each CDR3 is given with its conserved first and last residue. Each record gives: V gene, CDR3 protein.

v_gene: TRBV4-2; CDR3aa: CASSQDGGRDLDTEAFF
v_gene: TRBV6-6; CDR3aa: CASARNNEQFF
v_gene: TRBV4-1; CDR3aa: CASSPHLPDGRELFF
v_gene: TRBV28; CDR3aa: CASSFGASPLHF
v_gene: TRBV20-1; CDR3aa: CSARVGYNSPLHF
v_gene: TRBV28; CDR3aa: CASTLEGTATYEQYF
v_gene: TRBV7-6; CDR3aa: CASSLAGDDEQFF
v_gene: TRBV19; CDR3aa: CASGHPGQTYEQYF
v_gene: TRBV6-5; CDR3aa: CASSKNRGLGTGELFF
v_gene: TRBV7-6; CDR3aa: CASSSRTGTNTGELFF